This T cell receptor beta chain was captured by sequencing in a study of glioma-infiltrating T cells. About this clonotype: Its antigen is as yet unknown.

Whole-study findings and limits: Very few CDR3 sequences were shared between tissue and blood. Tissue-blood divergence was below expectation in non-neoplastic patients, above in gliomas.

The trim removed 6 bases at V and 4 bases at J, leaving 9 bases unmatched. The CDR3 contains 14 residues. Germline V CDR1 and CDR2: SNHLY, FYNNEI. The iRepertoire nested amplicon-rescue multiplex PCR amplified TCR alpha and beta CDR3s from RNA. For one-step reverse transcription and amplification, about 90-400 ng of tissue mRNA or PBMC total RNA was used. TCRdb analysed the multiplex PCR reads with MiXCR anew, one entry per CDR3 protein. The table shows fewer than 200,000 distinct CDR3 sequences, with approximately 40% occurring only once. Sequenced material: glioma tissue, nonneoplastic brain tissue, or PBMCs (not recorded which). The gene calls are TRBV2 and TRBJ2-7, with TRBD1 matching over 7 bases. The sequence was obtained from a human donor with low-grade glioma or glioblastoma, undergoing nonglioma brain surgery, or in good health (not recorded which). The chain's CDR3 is CASRPGQREYEQYF. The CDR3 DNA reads TGTGCCAGCAGGCCGGGACAGAGAGAGTACGAGCAGTACTTC.